This is a list of T cell receptor beta chains from one sample in a study of T cell responses to AZD1222 COVID-19 vaccine. Profiled with immunoSEQ multiplex PCR; TCRdb holds only in-frame clones, not every one. The table lists under 150,000 clones, around nine tenths of them singletons. The specimen comprised peripheral blood, sampled on day 0 of AZD1222 vaccination. The receptor set was obtained from an adult in good health. The CDR3 runs from the conserved cysteine through the conserved F or W. A D gene is named only where the DNA matches it firmly. Not all rows give a size; the values are once, few, many and, for expanded clones, a class.

clone size,D gene,V gene,CDR3 length,J gene,CDR3 DNA,CDR3 protein
-,TRBD2,TRBV7-6,15,TRBJ2-3,TGTGCCAGCAGCTTCGTGGCTAGCGGTGGAGATACGCAGTATTTT,CASSFVASGGDTQYF
-,-,TRBV10-3,15,TRBJ2-1,TGTGCCATCAGTGAGTCCCAGCAGGGTCGGAATGAGCAGTTCTTC,CAISESQQGRNEQFF
-,TRBD1,TRBV7-9,14,TRBJ1-4,TGTGCCAGCGGGCACAGGGGGAGAGAAGAAAAACTGTTTTTT,CASGHRGREEKLFF
-,TRBD1,TRBV7-2,14,TRBJ2-7,TGTGCCAGCAGCTCCACAGGGGCGTTCTACGAGCAGTACTTC,CASSSTGAFYEQYF
few,-,TRBV6-4,12,TRBJ2-1,TGTGCCAGCAGTGACGGAAACAATGAGCAGTTCTTC,CASSDGNNEQFF
-,-,TRBV3-1/TRBV3-2,14,TRBJ1-2,TGTGCCAGCAGCCAAGGGACAGCTAACTATGGCTACACCTTC,CASSQGTANYGYTF
-,-,TRBV19,12,TRBJ1-5,TGTGCCAGTAGAACGGATTATCAGCCCCAGCATTTT,CASRTDYQPQHF
-,TRBD1,TRBV19,15,TRBJ2-1,TGTGCCAGTAGTATAGTGGGACAGGGAAACAATGAGCAGTTCTTC,CASSIVGQGNNEQFF
-,TRBD2,TRBV5-1,15,TRBJ2-3,TGCGCCAGCAGTTTGGGCGGGAGGCCCGTAGATACGCAGTATTTT,CASSLGGRPVDTQYF
-,-,TRBV6-4,13,TRBJ2-2,TGTGCCAGCAGTGCCGGGAACACCGGGGAGCTGTTTTTT,CASSAGNTGELFF
-,TRBD2,TRBV27,14,TRBJ2-3,TGTGCCAGCTGTGGGGGAGGGGGCACAGATACGCAGTATTTT,CASCGGGGTDTQYF
-,TRBD2,TRBV11-2,16,TRBJ2-3,TGTGCCAGCAGCTTAGCCGGACTAGCTGACACAGATACGCAGTATTTT,CASSLAGLADTDTQYF
once,-,TRBV11-1,15,TRBJ2-5,TGTGCCAGCAGCTTAGCGCTAGGACAGCGAGAGACCCAGTACTTC,CASSLALGQRETQYF
-,-,TRBV5-8,14,TRBJ2-3,TGTGCCAGCAGCACCGCGGGGCTGACAGATACGCAGTATTTT,CASSTAGLTDTQYF
-,-,TRBV3-1/TRBV3-2,15,TRBJ2-1,TGTGCCAGCAGCCCCTGGCGGGGTGAGTACAATGAGCAGTTCTTC,CASSPWRGEYNEQFF
-,-,TRBV28,15,TRBJ1-1,TGTGCCAGCAGTTTATCTAAAGCAGGGTTTCGCGAAGCTTTCTTT,CASSLSKAGFREAFF
-,-,TRBV27,13,TRBJ1-2,TGTGCCAGCAGGACCTGGGACACCCGCCGCTACACCTTC,CASRTWDTRRYTF
once,-,TRBV27,15,TRBJ2-7,TGTGCCAGCAGTCCTCAACAGCGTTTATCCTACGAGCAGTACTTC,CASSPQQRLSYEQYF
-,-,TRBV7-9,13,TRBJ2-2,TGTGCCAGCAGCTTAGGCTACACCGGGGAGCTGTTTTTT,CASSLGYTGELFF
many,-,TRBV4-3,16,TRBJ1-1,TGCGCCAGCAGCCAAGGCCCTCACGACAGGCACACTGAAGCTTTCTTT,CASSQGPHDRHTEAFF
-,TRBD2,TRBV7-2,14,TRBJ2-1,TGTGCCAGCAGCCATAGCGGGGCCCGCAATGAGCAGTTCTTC,CASSHSGARNEQFF
-,TRBD1,TRBV5-1,14,TRBJ1-6,TGCGCCAGCACTCCCGGGACAGGGGGGACACCCCTCCACTTT,CASTPGTGGTPLHF
-,-,TRBV4-3,14,TRBJ2-4,TGCGCCAGCAGCCCCAACATAGGGTTCAACATTCAGTACTTC,CASSPNIGFNIQYF
-,TRBD1,TRBV5-1,17,TRBJ1-1,TGCGCCAGCAGCCCCCAAAGTCCCGGGACAGGTACCACTGAAGCTTTCTTT,CASSPQSPGTGTTEAFF